This T cell receptor (beta chain) originates from a study of blood T cell repertoires in COVID-19. Study-wide context: The origin of the acute and convalescent COVID-19 samples was the United States, Italy and Spain.

In the authors' workflow: Reference gene primer amplification gave estimated nucleated cell counts. The protocol was immunoSEQ multiplex PCR, while the TCRdb copy is restricted to in-frame clones and leaves out a portion. V and J calls and clone size follow that table, whereas D and trimming were derived from the DNA. The sample consists of 90,000 to 120,000 clones, more than 75% of them appearing once. The sequenced material came from peripheral blood. This TCR came from a human donor in a cohort sampled during active COVID-19.

CDR3 bases: TGTGCCAGCAGTGAAAGGACTAGCGGTTATACCTACGAGCAGTACTTC. Translated, it gives CASSERTSGYTYEQYF. The gene calls are TRBV6-1 and TRBJ2-7; 10 bases map to TRBD2. V dropped 2 bases and J dropped 2; count of bases not matched to a gene: 6. This CDR3 region has 16 residues. Germline assignment: CDR1 MNHNS and CDR2 SASEGT.